Given below is one T cell receptor (beta chain) in context. Per the original methods: Cell counts per sample came from amplifying reference gene primers. Method: immunoSEQ multiplex PCR; TCRdb's copy keeps in-frame clones and lacks some. V and J calls plus clone size are reproduced from that table; the DNA served to infer D and trimming. The sample holds under 200,000 clones; approximately 87% are singletons and the top ten take under 13%. The data were taken from a study of blood T cell repertoires in COVID-19. Turning to the study itself: The samples span acute and convalescent COVID-19 from the United States, Italy and Spain. In each case, the material was cDNA or gDNA derived from T cells, B-cell-depleted T cells, or PBMCs.

Seattle participants joined during active infection and were tracked over time. The TCR sequence derives from a woman aged 70-85 years with COVID-19, enrolled during active disease. Material: peripheral blood.

CDR3 residues: CASSYSAGRNQPQHF. The CDR3 DNA reads TGTGCCAGCAGTTACTCGGCAGGGAGGAATCAGCCCCAGCATTTT. The chain links TRBV6-5 to TRBJ1-5, with D perhaps TRBD1 (5 bases). Trimming removed 0 bases from V and 4 bases from J, with 10 bases in between. Looked up from germline, CDR1 is MNHEY and CDR2 is SVGAGI. The CDR3 sequence is 15 residues long.